This is a list of T cell receptor beta chains from one sample in a study of radiation and T cells in renal cell carcinoma. Data came from immunoSEQ multiplex PCR; TCRdb stores just in-frame clones and leaves some out. The sample lists about 130,000 clones, more than 75% seen once, with approximately 5.8% in the top ten. The specimen comprised blood, sampled from a patient whose treatment included radiotherapy and nephrectomy. The receptor set was obtained from a woman aged 65 to 85 with renal cell carcinoma. Both conserved end residues are part of each CDR3. Fields, in order: clone size, D gene, J gene, V gene, CDR3 protein, CDR3 DNA. The D gene is left open where the match is weak. The listing skips clone size in some rows; elsewhere it reads once, few, many or a size class.

>NA|NA|TRBJ1-5|TRBV7-6
CASSPDGTSNQPQHF
TGTGCCAGCAGCCCGGACGGGACTAGCAATCAGCCCCAGCATTTT
>NA|TRBD1|TRBJ1-2|TRBV4-2
CASSQIQGVDYGYTF
TGTGCCAGCAGCCAAATACAGGGGGTCGACTATGGCTACACCTTC
>NA|NA|TRBJ1-5|TRBV6-1
CASRQGTPNQPQHF
TGTGCCAGCAGGCAGGGGACACCTAATCAGCCCCAGCATTTT
>NA|TRBD1|TRBJ1-1|TRBV6-4
CASSDGQGNTEAFF
TGTGCCAGCAGTGACGGACAGGGGAACACTGAAGCTTTCTTT
>NA|NA|TRBJ2-3|TRBV6-8
CASSYPKGQGQDTQYF
TGTGCCAGCAGTTACCCGAAGGGGCAGGGACAAGATACGCAGTATTTT
>NA|NA|TRBJ1-2|TRBV5-1
CASSPRRQANYGYTF
TGCGCCAGCAGCCCCCGACGTCAAGCTAACTATGGCTACACCTTC
>NA|NA|TRBJ1-5|TRBV19
CASRNPGSSVQPQHF
TGTGCCAGTAGAAACCCAGGGTCGTCTGTTCAGCCCCAGCATTTT
>NA|NA|TRBJ1-1|TRBV27
CASSHNDRAGTEAFF
TGTGCCAGCAGTCATAACGATCGTGCGGGGACTGAAGCTTTCTTT
>NA|NA|TRBJ2-2|TRBV7-6
CASSSPGRPNTGELFF
TGTGCCAGCAGCTCCCCCGGGCGGCCGAACACCGGGGAGCTGTTTTTT
>NA|NA|TRBJ1-2|TRBV29-1
CSVVLSSNYGYTF
TGCAGCGTTGTCCTTAGCTCTAACTATGGCTACACCTTC
>NA|TRBD1|TRBJ2-5|TRBV4-2
CASSQESPDAGGPETQYF
TGTGCCAGCAGCCAAGAGAGCCCTGACGCAGGGGGTCCAGAGACCCAGTACTTC
>NA|NA|TRBJ2-5|TRBV15
CATSRDERIVPETQYF
TGTGCCACCAGCAGAGATGAACGAATCGTGCCCGAGACCCAGTACTTC
>NA|NA|TRBJ1-6|TRBV5-1
CASSPTGGTSYNSPLHF
TGCGCCAGCAGCCCGACGGGGGGCACCTCCTATAATTCACCCCTCCACTTT
>NA|TRBD1|TRBJ1-2|TRBV28
CAGRRQGKGGYTF
TGTGCCGGTCGGCGACAGGGAAAAGGAGGCTACACCTTC
>NA|TRBD1|TRBJ2-5|TRBV7-2
CASSSQTGGGETQYF
TGTGCCAGCAGCTCCCAGACAGGGGGCGGGGAGACCCAGTACTTC
>NA|NA|TRBJ1-3|TRBV6-1
CASSEAREPRNTIYF
TGTGCCAGCAGCGAAGCCCGGGAGCCCCGAAACACCATATATTTT
>NA|TRBD1|TRBJ1-4|TRBV15
CATSRGGTGGEKLFF
TGTGCCACCAGCAGAGGGGGGACAGGGGGTGAAAAACTGTTTTTT
>NA|TRBD1|TRBJ2-7|TRBV7-6
CASSLTRDSSYEQYF
TGTGCCAGCAGCTTAACTCGGGACAGCTCCTACGAGCAGTACTTC
>NA|NA|TRBJ1-2|TRBV28
CASSLGEKNYGYTF
TGTGCCAGCAGTTTGGGGGAAAAAAACTATGGCTACACCTTC
>NA|NA|TRBJ1-1|TRBV19
CASSPWTVNTEAFF
TGTGCCAGTAGTCCATGGACGGTGAACACTGAAGCTTTCTTT
>NA|NA|TRBJ1-1|TRBV19
CASSPHRAAAFF
TGTGCCAGTAGCCCTCACAGGGCGGCAGCTTTCTTT
>few|NA|TRBJ2-1|TRBV7-7
CASSLAQHNEQFF
TGTGCTAGCAGCTTAGCACAGCACAATGAGCAGTTCTTC
>NA|NA|TRBJ2-3|TRBV7-2
CASSSNYPLLTDTQYF
TGTGCCAGCAGCTCCAACTACCCACTCCTCACAGATACGCAGTATTTT
>once|NA|TRBJ1-3|TRBV27
CASSPWTSGLSGNTIYF
TGTGCCAGCAGTCCCTGGACATCGGGGCTAAGCGGAAACACCATATATTTT
>NA|TRBD1|TRBJ2-7|TRBV27
CASSSDRDYEQYF
TGTGCCAGCAGCTCGGACAGGGACTACGAGCAGTACTTC
>NA|NA|TRBJ1-3|TRBV6-5
CASSYSKQYSGNTIYF
TGTGCCAGCAGTTACTCGAAGCAGTACTCTGGAAACACCATATATTTT
>NA|TRBD1|TRBJ1-2|TRBV20-1
CSAQGDYGYTF
TGCAGTGCCCAGGGGGACTATGGCTACACCTTC
>once|NA|TRBJ2-7|TRBV6-5
CASARGFLSYEQYF
TGTGCCAGCGCCAGAGGGTTCCTCTCCTACGAGCAGTACTTC
>NA|NA|TRBJ1-2|TRBV4-1
CASSLLGGAYGYTF
TGCGCCAGCAGCCTCCTTGGGGGGGCCTATGGCTACACCTTC
>few|TRBD2|TRBJ2-7|TRBV7-2
CASKPSGGAYEQYF
TGTGCCAGCAAACCGAGCGGGGGGGCCTACGAGCAGTACTTC
>NA|TRBD1|TRBJ1-6|TRBV2
CASSLRDRDSPLHF
TGTGCCAGCAGTCTCCGGGACAGGGATTCACCCCTCCACTTT
>NA|NA|TRBJ1-5|TRBV30
CAWSPLDQPQHF
TGTGCCTGGAGTCCCCTCGATCAGCCCCAGCATTTT
>NA|TRBD1|TRBJ1-5|TRBV6-5
CASSSGTGGNQPQHF
TGTGCCAGCAGCTCCGGGACAGGGGGGAATCAGCCCCAGCATTTT
>NA|NA|TRBJ2-5|TRBV11-3
CASSLDQWGHQETQYF
TGTGCCAGCAGCTTAGATCAGTGGGGTCATCAAGAGACCCAGTACTTC
>NA|TRBD1|TRBJ2-3|TRBV5-6
CASSSIRDRAGTDTQYF
TGTGCCAGCAGCTCAATTAGGGACAGGGCTGGCACAGATACGCAGTATTTT
>few|NA|TRBJ1-1|TRBV20-1
CSARNSAEAFF
TGCAGTGCGAGGAACAGCGCTGAAGCTTTCTTT
>NA|TRBD1|TRBJ1-6|TRBV2
CAGRTGPNSPLHF
TGTGCCGGACGGACAGGGCCAAATTCACCCCTCCACTTT
>NA|NA|TRBJ2-5|TRBV7-3
CASSLARQETQYF
TGTGCCAGCAGCTTAGCGCGCCAAGAGACCCAGTACTTC
>NA|NA|TRBJ2-2|TRBV2
CASSEALAVSGELFF
TGTGCCAGCAGTGAAGCACTAGCCGTCTCCGGGGAGCTGTTTTTT
>NA|NA|TRBJ1-5|TRBV6-1
CASNGGLSNQPQHF
TGTGCCAGCAACGGGGGGCTGAGCAATCAGCCCCAGCATTTT
>NA|TRBD1|TRBJ2-1|TRBV13
CASSPPGQGYNEQFF
TGTGCCAGCAGCCCCCCGGGACAGGGTTACAATGAGCAGTTCTTC
>NA|NA|TRBJ1-2|TRBV25-1
CASSDRIAGYLIYGYTF
TGTGCCAGCAGTGATCGAATCGCAGGATATCTCATCTATGGCTACACCTTC
>NA|NA|TRBJ2-3|TRBV7-2
CASSLRALGGAYTDTQYF
TGTGCCAGCAGCTTAAGGGCGCTGGGCGGGGCCTACACAGATACGCAGTATTTT
>NA|TRBD1|TRBJ2-1|TRBV5-6
CASSLATGGHEQFF
TGTGCCAGCAGCTTGGCCACAGGGGGTCATGAGCAGTTCTTC
>NA|TRBD1|TRBJ2-7|TRBV7-2
CASSLARTGGPYEQYF
TGTGCCAGCAGCTTAGCCCGGACAGGGGGGCCCTACGAGCAGTACTTC